The rows below give T cell receptor beta chains drawn from one sample of a study of CD8 T cell repertoires and HIV-1 epitope variants. The antigens these receptors bind are not known. TCRdb's copy holds only in-frame clones and misses some; the assay was immunoSEQ multiplex PCR. Among about 6,300 clones listed, 66% were seen once. Sequencing was done on a sample of cultured CD8+ T cells derived from PBMCs. These receptors were taken from a male donor with HIV. CDR3s include the opening cysteine and the closing phenylalanine or tryptophan. A D gene is named only where the DNA matches it firmly. Part of the rows lack a size; the others show once, few, many or a class for expanded clones.

TRBJ2-7 | . | TRBV5-1 | . | CARQPWGTRTYEQYF | TGCGCCAGGCAGCCATGGGGGACACGGACCTACGAGCAGTACTTC
TRBJ1-6 | TRBD1 | TRBV5-6 | . | CASSRRALRGLLDSPLHF | TGTGCCAGCAGCAGACGGGCCTTAAGGGGGCTTTTGGATTCACCCCTCCACTTT
TRBJ1-2 | . | TRBV11-2 | . | CASSWGLTAGYGYTF | TGTGCCAGCAGCTGGGGACTTACGGCGGGCTATGGCTACACCTTC
TRBJ1-5 | . | TRBV7-2 | few | CASSLRPNQPQHF | TGTGCCAGCAGCCTTCGACCTAATCAGCCCCAGCATTTT
TRBJ2-3 | TRBD2 | TRBV4-2 | once | CASSQETSGSLGDTQYF | TGTGCCAGCAGCCAAGAAACTAGCGGGAGTCTCGGAGATACGCAGTATTTT
TRBJ2-7 | . | TRBV19 | . | CASSIARGRVDIYEQYF | TGTGCCAGTAGTATCGCCCGGGGTAGGGTAGACATCTACGAGCAGTACTTC
TRBJ1-2 | . | TRBV11-2 | few | CASSQGEDGGYTF | TGTGCCAGCAGCCAAGGAGAGGATGGGGGCTACACCTTC
TRBJ1-1 | . | TRBV4-3 | . | CASSQLVSGVNTEAFF | TGCGCCAGCAGCCAACTGGTTTCAGGGGTTAACACTGAAGCTTTCTTT
TRBJ2-7 | . | TRBV7-3 | . | CASSPNGGSSFEQYF | TGTGCCAGCAGCCCGAACGGGGGATCGTCCTTCGAGCAGTACTTC
TRBJ1-4 | . | TRBV27 | few | CASSFVTGGVEKLFF | TGTGCCAGCAGTTTTGTCACTGGGGGAGTCGAAAAACTGTTTTTT
TRBJ1-4 | TRBD1 | TRBV5-1 | . | CASTKDRVRTNEKLFF | TGCGCCAGCACTAAGGACAGGGTCCGAACTAATGAAAAACTGTTTTTT
TRBJ1-1 | . | TRBV28 | once | CASSLISNTEAFF | TGTGCCAGCAGTCTTATATCGAACACTGAAGCTTTCTTT
TRBJ2-1 | . | TRBV5-1 | . | CASSLDSYNEQFF | TGCGCCAGCAGCTTGGACAGTTACAATGAGCAGTTCTTC
TRBJ2-3 | . | TRBV30 | . | CAWSSRSSTDTQYF | TGTGCCTGGAGCTCCAGGTCCAGCACAGATACGCAGTATTTT
TRBJ1-5 | TRBD1 | TRBV7-2 | . | CASSPSPGTGFNQPQHF | TGTGCCAGCAGCCCAAGTCCCGGGACAGGGTTCAATCAGCCCCAGCATTTT
TRBJ2-1 | . | TRBV10-1 | . | CASSESYDNEQFF | TGCGCCAGCAGTGAGTCGTACGACAATGAGCAGTTCTTC
TRBJ1-2 | TRBD1 | TRBV30 | medium-sized | CAPTGGSFYGYTF | TGTGCCCCTACAGGGGGGTCCTTCTATGGCTACACCTTC
TRBJ2-6 | TRBD1 | TRBV19 | once | CASSTPRTGTSGANVLTF | TGTGCCAGTAGTACCCCTCGGACAGGGACCTCTGGGGCCAACGTCCTGACTTTC
TRBJ1-6 | . | TRBV5-4 | . | CASSLDRLSNSPLHF | TGTGCCAGCAGCTTGGACAGGCTAAGTAATTCACCCCTCCACTTT
TRBJ2-7 | . | TRBV15 | once | CATRRTDSSYEQYF | TGTGCCACCAGGCGGACAGATAGCTCCTACGAGCAGTACTTC
TRBJ2-2 | . | TRBV19 | medium-sized | CASSIRGSTGELFF | TGTGCCAGTAGTATTAGAGGATCCACCGGGGAGCTGTTTTTT
TRBJ2-7 | TRBD1 | TRBV7-9 | . | CASSLDRDRGSGYF | TGTGCCAGCAGCTTGGACCGGGACAGGGGATCTGGGTACTTC
TRBJ2-1 | TRBD1 | TRBV12-5 | few | CASRDRGNEQFF | TGTGCTAGCCGGGACAGGGGCAATGAGCAGTTCTTC
TRBJ2-1 | . | TRBV5-4 | . | CASSFGGVRVNEQFF | TGTGCCAGCAGCTTCGGAGGGGTGAGAGTCAATGAGCAGTTCTTC
TRBJ1-2 | . | TRBV19 | . | CASKPRGIKNYGYTF | TGTGCCAGTAAGCCCCGGGGGATAAAAAACTATGGCTACACCTTC
TRBJ1-1 | . | TRBV5-1 | . | CASSYAGRGTEAFF | TGCGCCAGCAGCTACGCCGGGCGGGGTACTGAAGCTTTCTTT
TRBJ1-1 | . | TRBV5-5 | . | CASLTAMNTEAFF | TGTGCCAGTTTGACGGCCATGAACACTGAAGCTTTCTTT
TRBJ1-5 | . | TRBV27 | . | CASSLALSRNPHQPQHF | TGTGCCAGCAGTTTAGCCCTCTCCCGCAACCCTCATCAGCCCCAGCATTTT
TRBJ2-7 | . | TRBV11-1 | . | CASSDRTIYEQYF | TGTGCCAGCAGCGACAGAACCATCTACGAGCAGTACTTC
TRBJ1-1 | . | TRBV14 | . | CASSQEQTGAAEAFF | TGTGCCAGCAGCCAGGAACAGACGGGCGCGGCTGAAGCTTTCTTT
TRBJ1-1 | TRBD1 | TRBV7-9 | medium-sized | CASSQSTGGGYEAFF | TGTGCCAGCAGCCAATCGACAGGGGGCGGCTATGAAGCTTTCTTT
TRBJ2-7 | . | TRBV28 | . | CASSSPGHPSYEQYF | TGTGCCAGCAGTTCCCCGGGACACCCATCCTACGAGCAGTACTTC
TRBJ1-2 | . | TRBV19 | . | CASSIGQFGSNYGYTF | TGTGCCAGTAGTATCGGACAGTTCGGCTCGAACTATGGCTACACCTTC
TRBJ2-1 | TRBD2 | TRBV7-2 | . | CASSLAGDPYNEQFF | TGTGCCAGCAGCCTAGCGGGGGACCCCTACAATGAGCAGTTCTTC
TRBJ1-1 | . | TRBV15 | . | CATSTEGGGLFSMNTEAFF | TGTGCCACCAGCACCGAAGGGGGGGGACTTTTTTCCATGAACACTGAAGCTTTCTTT
TRBJ2-1 | TRBD2 | TRBV7-9 | few | CASSLVLGTSGNEQFF | TGTGCCAGCAGCTTAGTCCTAGGGACTAGCGGGAATGAGCAGTTCTTC